This is a list of T cell receptor beta chains from one sample in a study of cytomegalovirus exposure and HLA in healthy donors. Assay: immunoSEQ multiplex PCR; the TCRdb copy retains only in-frame clones and omits some. The table records over 80,000 clones, 73% of them present only once. The specimen was PBMCs. These receptors came from a man aged 40-55 years in good health and CMV-seronegative. Each CDR3 is given with its conserved first and last residue. D genes are given only for firm matches. Size values are once, few and many counts, or a class for expanded clones, and some rows have none.

clone size: NA; D gene: NA; J gene: TRBJ2-7; V gene: TRBV28; CDR3 protein: CASSSQVSYEQYF; CDR3 DNA: TGTGCCAGCAGTTCCCAGGTATCCTACGAGCAGTACTTC
clone size: NA; D gene: NA; J gene: TRBJ2-7; V gene: TRBV6-6; CDR3 protein: CASSYEGDSYEQYF; CDR3 DNA: TGTGCCAGCAGTTATGAGGGGGACTCCTACGAGCAGTACTTC
clone size: NA; D gene: NA; J gene: TRBJ1-2; V gene: TRBV7-8; CDR3 protein: CASSLGHINYGYTF; CDR3 DNA: TGTGCCAGCAGCTTAGGTCACATCAACTATGGCTACACCTTC
clone size: many; D gene: TRBD2; J gene: TRBJ2-7; V gene: TRBV28; CDR3 protein: CASSSPMGSGGFGEQYF; CDR3 DNA: TGTGCCAGCAGTTCCCCGATGGGTAGCGGGGGGTTTGGGGAGCAGTACTTC
clone size: NA; D gene: NA; J gene: TRBJ1-6; V gene: TRBV2; CDR3 protein: CASSPWGVTNSPLHF; CDR3 DNA: TGTGCCAGCAGTCCTTGGGGGGTGACGAATTCACCCCTCCACTTT
clone size: NA; D gene: TRBD2; J gene: TRBJ2-3; V gene: TRBV7-9; CDR3 protein: CASSLARGGGAYTDTQYF; CDR3 DNA: TGTGCCAGCAGCTTAGCGCGTGGCGGGGGGGCGTACACAGATACGCAGTATTTT
clone size: NA; D gene: NA; J gene: TRBJ2-7; V gene: TRBV10-3; CDR3 protein: CAIREPGEERRREQYF; CDR3 DNA: TGTGCCATCAGAGAACCAGGGGAAGAACGGCGGCGGGAGCAGTACTTC
clone size: NA; D gene: TRBD1; J gene: TRBJ2-5; V gene: TRBV19; CDR3 protein: CASSTYRGTQETQYF; CDR3 DNA: TGTGCCAGTAGTACGTACAGGGGAACCCAAGAGACCCAGTACTTC
clone size: once; D gene: TRBD1; J gene: TRBJ2-7; V gene: TRBV7-9; CDR3 protein: CASSQITGGSYEQYF; CDR3 DNA: TGTGCCAGCAGCCAAATAACAGGGGGCTCCTACGAGCAGTACTTC
clone size: NA; D gene: NA; J gene: TRBJ2-5; V gene: TRBV29-1; CDR3 protein: CSARGATSQETQYF; CDR3 DNA: TGCAGCGCGCGTGGGGCGACTAGTCAAGAGACCCAGTACTTC
clone size: NA; D gene: TRBD2; J gene: TRBJ2-7; V gene: TRBV11-1; CDR3 protein: CASSPLLAGAYEQYF; CDR3 DNA: TGTGCCAGCAGCCCCCTTTTAGCGGGGGCCTACGAGCAGTACTTC
clone size: few; D gene: NA; J gene: TRBJ2-1; V gene: TRBV19; CDR3 protein: CASSIGRWGGDYNEQFF; CDR3 DNA: TGTGCCAGTAGTATCGGCCGGTGGGGGGGCGACTACAATGAGCAGTTCTTC
clone size: NA; D gene: NA; J gene: TRBJ1-1; V gene: TRBV9; CDR3 protein: CASSVAGGQWLSGNTEAFF; CDR3 DNA: TGTGCCAGCAGCGTAGCGGGCGGGCAGTGGCTCTCAGGAAACACTGAAGCTTTCTTT
clone size: few; D gene: TRBD2; J gene: TRBJ2-3; V gene: TRBV7-8; CDR3 protein: CASSLGGTGITSGGAITDTQYF; CDR3 DNA: TGTGCCAGCAGCTTAGGGGGGACAGGCATCACTAGCGGGGGGGCGATAACAGATACGCAGTATTTT
clone size: NA; D gene: NA; J gene: TRBJ2-2; V gene: TRBV28; CDR3 protein: CASSLGGPPTGELFF; CDR3 DNA: TGTGCCAGCAGTCTCGGGGGACCACCCACCGGGGAGCTGTTTTTT
clone size: few; D gene: TRBD1; J gene: TRBJ2-2; V gene: TRBV19; CDR3 protein: CASSMGQGSGTGELFF; CDR3 DNA: TGTGCCAGTAGCATGGGACAGGGGAGTGGCACCGGGGAGCTGTTTTTT
clone size: NA; D gene: NA; J gene: TRBJ1-6; V gene: TRBV27; CDR3 protein: CASSLLGPGDSPLHF; CDR3 DNA: TGTGCCAGCAGTTTATTGGGCCCAGGGGATTCACCCCTCCACTTT
clone size: NA; D gene: NA; J gene: TRBJ2-7; V gene: TRBV5-4; CDR3 protein: CASSLARGNEQYF; CDR3 DNA: TGTGCCAGCAGCTTGGCTCGGGGTAACGAGCAGTACTTC
clone size: few; D gene: NA; J gene: TRBJ2-3; V gene: TRBV5-6; CDR3 protein: CASSVIGRGPSTDTQYF; CDR3 DNA: TGTGCCAGCAGTGTAATCGGGCGGGGACCGAGCACAGATACGCAGTATTTT
clone size: NA; D gene: NA; J gene: TRBJ2-7; V gene: TRBV7-6; CDR3 protein: CASSLAVQGEQYF; CDR3 DNA: TGTGCCAGCAGCTTAGCGGTCCAGGGCGAGCAGTACTTC
clone size: NA; D gene: NA; J gene: TRBJ1-2; V gene: TRBV6-5; CDR3 protein: CASSPGGGNYGYTF; CDR3 DNA: TGTGCCAGCAGTCCCGGGGGTGGTAACTATGGCTACACCTTC
clone size: few; D gene: TRBD1; J gene: TRBJ1-3; V gene: TRBV7-6; CDR3 protein: CASSLLEGAGNTIYF; CDR3 DNA: TGTGCCAGCAGCTTACTTGAGGGGGCAGGAAACACCATATATTTT
clone size: NA; D gene: TRBD1; J gene: TRBJ2-1; V gene: TRBV7-9; CDR3 protein: CASSSTGPGEQFF; CDR3 DNA: TGTGCCAGCAGCTCGACAGGGCCGGGGGAGCAGTTCTTC
clone size: NA; D gene: NA; J gene: TRBJ2-5; V gene: TRBV28; CDR3 protein: CASLARGSPETQYF; CDR3 DNA: TGTGCCAGCCTTGCCCGAGGGTCTCCAGAGACCCAGTACTTC
clone size: NA; D gene: NA; J gene: TRBJ1-4; V gene: TRBV21-1; CDR3 protein: CASSKSDGEDEKLFF; CDR3 DNA: TGTGCCAGCAGCAAATCCGACGGTGAGGATGAAAAACTGTTTTTT
clone size: NA; D gene: TRBD1; J gene: TRBJ1-4; V gene: TRBV9; CDR3 protein: CASSVGAGTGYSNNEKLFF; CDR3 DNA: TGTGCCAGCAGCGTAGGAGCCGGGACAGGTTACTCGAATAATGAAAAACTGTTTTTT
clone size: NA; D gene: NA; J gene: TRBJ2-7; V gene: TRBV27; CDR3 protein: CASSLKGFGEPPYEQYF; CDR3 DNA: TGTGCCAGCAGTTTAAAGGGGTTCGGTGAACCCCCCTACGAGCAGTACTTC
clone size: NA; D gene: NA; J gene: TRBJ1-2; V gene: TRBV7-9; CDR3 protein: CASSSASSVNYGYTF; CDR3 DNA: TGTGCCAGCAGCTCCGCCAGTTCTGTTAACTATGGCTACACCTTC
clone size: NA; D gene: TRBD1; J gene: TRBJ1-2; V gene: TRBV5-5; CDR3 protein: CASSYDGTDLGYTF; CDR3 DNA: TGTGCCAGCAGCTACGATGGGACAGACTTGGGCTACACCTTC
clone size: few; D gene: NA; J gene: TRBJ1-4; V gene: TRBV2; CDR3 protein: CASSPQRTGNEKLFF; CDR3 DNA: TGTGCCAGCAGCCCTCAGAGAACAGGGAATGAAAAACTGTTTTTT
clone size: once; D gene: NA; J gene: TRBJ2-5; V gene: TRBV6-5; CDR3 protein: CASTYNGETQYF; CDR3 DNA: TGTGCCAGCACATACAACGGGGAGACCCAGTACTTC
clone size: few; D gene: TRBD1; J gene: TRBJ2-2; V gene: TRBV6-4; CDR3 protein: CASSDVAGTGFTGELFF; CDR3 DNA: TGTGCCAGCAGTGACGTCGCCGGGACAGGGTTTACCGGGGAGCTGTTTTTT
clone size: NA; D gene: TRBD2; J gene: TRBJ2-1; V gene: TRBV7-9; CDR3 protein: CASSLGLAGESEQFF; CDR3 DNA: TGTGCCAGCAGCTTAGGGCTAGCGGGGGAGAGTGAGCAGTTCTTC
clone size: few; D gene: TRBD1; J gene: TRBJ1-6; V gene: TRBV12-5; CDR3 protein: CASGTGQAYNSPLHF; CDR3 DNA: TGTGCTAGTGGTACGGGACAGGCCTATAATTCACCCCTCCACTTT
clone size: NA; D gene: TRBD2; J gene: TRBJ2-1; V gene: TRBV4-2; CDR3 protein: CASSQDQREYNEQFF; CDR3 DNA: TGTGCCAGCAGCCAAGACCAGCGGGAATACAATGAGCAGTTCTTC
clone size: medium-sized; D gene: NA; J gene: TRBJ1-3; V gene: TRBV5-4; CDR3 protein: CASSLPGNTIYF; CDR3 DNA: TGTGCCAGCAGCTTGCCGGGAAACACCATATATTTT
clone size: NA; D gene: NA; J gene: TRBJ2-7; V gene: TRBV2; CDR3 protein: CASSEIGGYSYEQYF; CDR3 DNA: TGTGCCAGCAGTGAAATCGGGGGATACTCCTACGAGCAGTACTTC
clone size: few; D gene: NA; J gene: TRBJ2-2; V gene: TRBV14; CDR3 protein: CASSLWKRHTGELFF; CDR3 DNA: TGTGCCAGCAGCCTATGGAAGCGGCACACCGGGGAGCTGTTTTTT
clone size: NA; D gene: NA; J gene: TRBJ1-4; V gene: TRBV4-1; CDR3 protein: CASSQDQRGAWEKLFF; CDR3 DNA: TGCGCCAGCAGCCAAGATCAACGGGGGGCGTGGGAAAAACTGTTTTTT
clone size: NA; D gene: TRBD2; J gene: TRBJ2-6; V gene: TRBV29-1; CDR3 protein: CSVAGGPFGANVLTF; CDR3 DNA: TGCAGCGTTGCGGGGGGGCCCTTTGGGGCCAACGTCCTGACTTTC
clone size: once; D gene: TRBD1; J gene: TRBJ2-2; V gene: TRBV7-6; CDR3 protein: CASSLVRGRGSGELFF; CDR3 DNA: TGTGCCAGCAGCTTAGTCAGGGGGCGAGGATCCGGGGAGCTGTTTTTT
clone size: few; D gene: TRBD2; J gene: TRBJ2-3; V gene: TRBV10-3; CDR3 protein: CAISESSGGADTQYF; CDR3 DNA: TGTGCCATCAGTGAGTCTAGCGGGGGGGCAGATACGCAGTATTTT
clone size: NA; D gene: TRBD1; J gene: TRBJ1-5; V gene: TRBV5-1; CDR3 protein: CASSLGQGDQPQHF; CDR3 DNA: TGCGCCAGCAGCTTGGGGCAGGGGGATCAGCCCCAGCATTTT
clone size: NA; D gene: NA; J gene: TRBJ1-5; V gene: TRBV5-3; CDR3 protein: CARSLGAGLPPGSNQPQHF; CDR3 DNA: TGTGCCAGAAGCTTGGGAGCAGGGCTCCCCCCAGGGAGCAATCAGCCCCAGCATTTT
clone size: NA; D gene: NA; J gene: TRBJ2-5; V gene: TRBV10-1; CDR3 protein: CASRLDKGEETQYF; CDR3 DNA: TGCGCCAGCAGGCTGGACAAGGGCGAAGAGACCCAGTACTTC
clone size: NA; D gene: TRBD2; J gene: TRBJ2-2; V gene: TRBV5-1; CDR3 protein: CASSLSRGGNTGELFF; CDR3 DNA: TGCGCCAGCAGCTTGTCGCGGGGGGGGAACACCGGGGAGCTGTTTTTT
clone size: NA; D gene: NA; J gene: TRBJ2-7; V gene: TRBV5-1; CDR3 protein: CASSLGSVYEQYF; CDR3 DNA: TGCGCCAGCAGCTTGGGGTCAGTCTACGAGCAGTACTTC
clone size: NA; D gene: NA; J gene: TRBJ2-7; V gene: TRBV7-6; CDR3 protein: CASSLVTAGTYSYEQYF; CDR3 DNA: TGTGCCAGCAGCTTAGTCACGGCGGGGACGTACTCCTACGAGCAGTACTTC
clone size: NA; D gene: NA; J gene: TRBJ1-3; V gene: TRBV7-8; CDR3 protein: CASSFAGASGNTIYF; CDR3 DNA: TGTGCCAGCAGCTTTGCAGGCGCCTCTGGAAACACCATATATTTT
clone size: NA; D gene: NA; J gene: TRBJ2-3; V gene: TRBV4-1; CDR3 protein: CASRGVSTDTQYF; CDR3 DNA: TGCGCCAGCAGGGGAGTATCCACAGATACGCAGTATTTT
clone size: NA; D gene: TRBD1; J gene: TRBJ2-7; V gene: TRBV4-1; CDR3 protein: CASSVTPAGGGYEQYF; CDR3 DNA: TGCGCCAGCAGCGTAACACCGGCAGGGGGTGGCTACGAGCAGTACTTC
clone size: few; D gene: NA; J gene: TRBJ1-2; V gene: TRBV5-4; CDR3 protein: CASSFRRGYTF; CDR3 DNA: TGTGCCAGCAGCTTCCGGAGGGGCTACACCTTC